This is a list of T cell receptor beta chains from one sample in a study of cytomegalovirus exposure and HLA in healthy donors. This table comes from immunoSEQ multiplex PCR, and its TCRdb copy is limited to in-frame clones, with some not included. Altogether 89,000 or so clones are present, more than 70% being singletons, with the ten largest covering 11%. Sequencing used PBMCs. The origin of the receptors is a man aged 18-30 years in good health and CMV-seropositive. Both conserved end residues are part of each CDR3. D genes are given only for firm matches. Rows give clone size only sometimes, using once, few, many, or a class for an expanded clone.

TGTGCCAGTAGTATAGGGGGGGATGAGCAGTTCTTC CASSIGGDEQFF NA TRBJ2-1 TRBV19 NA
TGTGCCAGCAGTGAAGCAGGGGGCACTGAAGCTTTCTTT CASSEAGGTEAFF NA TRBJ1-1 TRBV6-1 few
TGTGCCAGCAGCTTAGGTTCAGGGAATTCACCCCTCCACTTT CASSLGSGNSPLHF NA TRBJ1-6 TRBV13 NA
TGTGCCAGCAGTTTTGCGGGGGGCCCTTCCTACGAGCAGTACTTC CASSFAGGPSYEQYF TRBD2 TRBJ2-7 TRBV27 NA
TGCGCCAGCAGCCCTCCGGGACTAGTGGCCTACAATGAGCAGTTCTTC CASSPPGLVAYNEQFF TRBD2 TRBJ2-1 TRBV4-1 once
TGTGCCAGCAGCCTCTCGGACAGACCCAACACTGAAGCTTTCTTT CASSLSDRPNTEAFF NA TRBJ1-1 TRBV11-3 NA
TGTGCTAGTGGTTTGGACTCAGGGTTTGGCTACACCTTC CASGLDSGFGYTF NA TRBJ1-2 TRBV12-5 NA
TGCGCCAGCAGCTTGGGCCAGGTCGGCGAGCAGTACTTC CASSLGQVGEQYF NA TRBJ2-7 TRBV5-1 NA
TGCGCCAGCAGCTTACTATGGGTTAGCGGGGGACTGAACACCGGGGAGCTGTTTTTT CASSLLWVSGGLNTGELFF TRBD2 TRBJ2-2 TRBV5-1 NA
TGTGCCAGCAGTGAATATAGCCGGGGCTCTGGAAACACCATATATTTT CASSEYSRGSGNTIYF NA TRBJ1-3 TRBV25-1 once
TGTGCCAGCAGCTTCACAGGGGAAAAACTGTTTTTT CASSFTGEKLFF NA TRBJ1-4 TRBV7-9 NA
TGTGCCAGCAGTCCCCATCCGGGACAGGGGGACTATGGCTACACCTTC CASSPHPGQGDYGYTF TRBD1 TRBJ1-2 TRBV27 NA
TGTGCCAGCATCATAGGGACAGGGCCCTACGAGCAGTACTTC CASIIGTGPYEQYF TRBD1 TRBJ2-7 TRBV6-1 NA
TGTGCCAGCAGTGAACTCAGGGCCCCTTACACCGGGGAGCTGTTTTTT CASSELRAPYTGELFF NA TRBJ2-2 TRBV6-1 few
TGTGCCAGCAGTTACACGGGAAGCTCCTACAATGAGCAGTTCTTC CASSYTGSSYNEQFF NA TRBJ2-1 TRBV6-5 NA
TGTGCCAGCAGCTTAGCGGGGGGCCAGGGGGCCAGCTATGGCTACACCTTC CASSLAGGQGASYGYTF TRBD1 TRBJ1-2 TRBV7-2 few
TGCGCCAGCAGCTTGGGCCCTGGGACAGAATTAGCCAAAAACATTCAGTACTTC CASSLGPGTELAKNIQYF TRBD1 TRBJ2-4 TRBV5-1 NA
TGTGCCAGCTCCTCCGGGACGACAGGGAATTCACCCCTCCACTTT CASSSGTTGNSPLHF TRBD1 TRBJ1-6 TRBV9 NA
TGTGCCAGCAGCCCGGGGTCCGGGGAGCTGTTTTTT CASSPGSGELFF NA TRBJ2-2 TRBV6-6 NA
TGTGCCAGCACCGAAGGGACTAGCGATTTGGCGCAGTATTTT CASTEGTSDLAQYF TRBD2 TRBJ2-3 TRBV28 NA
TGCGCCAGCAGCTTGGGCCGGGGGTTCGATGAAAAACTGTTTTTT CASSLGRGFDEKLFF NA TRBJ1-4 TRBV5-1 NA
TGTGCCAGCAGCCAGGACAGACAAGAGACCCAGTACTTC CASSQDRQETQYF NA TRBJ2-5 TRBV5-6 NA
TGTGCCATCAGGGTCGCTAGCGGGGGTAATGACGAGCAGTACTTC CAIRVASGGNDEQYF TRBD2 TRBJ2-7 TRBV10-3 NA
TGTGCCAGCAGTCTACTGGACAGGGAAAGAAGCGAGCAGTACTTC CASSLLDRERSEQYF TRBD1 TRBJ2-7 TRBV14 NA
TGTGCCAGCACCGGGACTAGCGGACCCCTCGAGAGCGACTACAATGAGCAGTTCTTC CASTGTSGPLESDYNEQFF TRBD2 TRBJ2-1 TRBV27 few
TGTGCCTGGGCCTTACAGGGGCGAAGCAATCAGCCCCAGCATTTT CAWALQGRSNQPQHF TRBD1 TRBJ1-5 TRBV30 NA
TGTGCCAGCAGTTTCCTTGAGGGCACAGATACGCAGTATTTT CASSFLEGTDTQYF NA TRBJ2-3 TRBV6-6 many
TGTGCCTGGGACAGGGAACTAGCCAAAAACATTCAGTACTTC CAWDRELAKNIQYF TRBD1 TRBJ2-4 TRBV30 NA
TGCGCCAGCAGCTCCTCTGGGACTAGCGGGGGGGGAGCAGATACGCAGTATTTT CASSSSGTSGGGADTQYF TRBD2 TRBJ2-3 TRBV4-1 NA
TGTGCCAGCAGCTTGCTTCAGGGGATTGCTGAAGCTTTCTTT CASSLLQGIAEAFF NA TRBJ1-1 TRBV7-9 NA
TGTGCCAGCGGGAGGGGGTCCAATGAGCAGTTCTTC CASGRGSNEQFF NA TRBJ2-1 TRBV6-6 NA
TGTGCCAGCAGTTTTGGTCAGGGGAGTAGCACAGATACGCAGTATTTT CASSFGQGSSTDTQYF NA TRBJ2-3 TRBV28 NA
TGCAGCGTTATCCGTCGCGGGATGGAGCAGTACTTC CSVIRRGMEQYF NA TRBJ2-7 TRBV29-1 NA
TGCGCCAGCAGCCGGGGGGATTCGGCGGGGCGGGAGCAGTACTTC CASSRGDSAGREQYF NA TRBJ2-7 TRBV4-1 NA
TGTGCCAGCGACCTGGAAGGGGGTGCGCTGCGTGCTTTCTTT CASDLEGGALRAFF NA TRBJ1-1 TRBV7-9 few
TGTGCCTGGAAAGGAGTGCGAGGGGAAGCTTTCTTT CAWKGVRGEAFF NA TRBJ1-1 TRBV30 NA
TGCGCCAGCAGCTTCGGACAGGCAGGCGAGCAGTACTTC CASSFGQAGEQYF TRBD1 TRBJ2-7 TRBV5-1 NA
TGTGCCAGCAGCCACGACAGGGACCAGCCCCAGCATTTT CASSHDRDQPQHF TRBD1 TRBJ1-5 TRBV5-4 NA
TGTGCCGTAGGAGGCTCTGGGGCCAACGTCCTGACTTTC CAVGGSGANVLTF NA TRBJ2-6 TRBV27 once
TGCGCCAGCAGCCAAGTAGGGACAGGGAGGAACACTGAAGCTTTCTTT CASSQVGTGRNTEAFF TRBD1 TRBJ1-1 TRBV4-1 few
TGTGCCAGCAGTTCTACACCGTTGGGACAGGGTATCGGGGAGACCCAGTACTTC CASSSTPLGQGIGETQYF TRBD1 TRBJ2-5 TRBV11-3 NA
TGCGCCAGCAGCCCCTCACCCCCATGGTTTGGGCACAATCAGCCCCAGCATTTT CASSPSPPWFGHNQPQHF NA TRBJ1-5 TRBV5-1 NA
TGTGCCTGGAGTCCCGGTTATGAAAATGAAAAACTGTTTTTT CAWSPGYENEKLFF NA TRBJ1-4 TRBV30 few
TGTGCCAGCAGCGGGACAGGCAATCAGCCCCAGCATTTT CASSGTGNQPQHF TRBD1 TRBJ1-5 TRBV2 NA
TGTGCCAGCAGCCAAGAGGTCCCGGGCTCCTACGAGCAGTACTTC CASSQEVPGSYEQYF NA TRBJ2-7 TRBV11-2 NA
TGTGCCAGCAGCCAGGAGATCCCCGGGACCTACGAGCAGTACTTC CASSQEIPGTYEQYF NA TRBJ2-7 TRBV11-2 NA
TGCGCCAGCAGTGACCCCGGACAGGGCTCTGACGAGCAGTACTTC CASSDPGQGSDEQYF TRBD1 TRBJ2-7 TRBV10-1 NA
TGTGCCAGCAGAGAACCACAGGGAGAGAACACTGAAGCTTTCTTT CASREPQGENTEAFF NA TRBJ1-1 TRBV2 NA
TGTGCCAGCAGTCCCCAGGGAGGCCGAAACACCATATATTTT CASSPQGGRNTIYF NA TRBJ1-3 TRBV27 NA
TGTGCCAGCAGCTCGGGGACTAGCGGCTACGAGCAGTACTTC CASSSGTSGYEQYF TRBD2 TRBJ2-7 TRBV7-2 NA
TGTGCCAGCAGTAGCAGGGAACACAATCAGCCCCAGCATTTT CASSSREHNQPQHF NA TRBJ1-5 TRBV2 NA
TGTGCCAGTACCCCGGGACTCATATCTAACTATGGCTACACCTTC CASTPGLISNYGYTF NA TRBJ1-2 TRBV19 NA
TGTGCCAGCAGTTTAGGGGCAGTCAATCGGGTGACCCAGTACTTC CASSLGAVNRVTQYF NA TRBJ2-5 TRBV28 NA
TGTGCCAGCAGTTTCGGACTAGCATCAGATACGCAGTATTTT CASSFGLASDTQYF TRBD2 TRBJ2-3 TRBV25-1 NA
TGTGCCAGCAGCCGCCGGACAGGCAGAAGCTCTGGAAACACCATATATTTT CASSRRTGRSSGNTIYF TRBD1 TRBJ1-3 TRBV5-8 NA